This T cell receptor beta chain emerged from a study of tumor-infiltrating lymphocytes in primary liver carcinoma. Study results and limitations: Between tumor regions, pairs overlapped more than tumor-adjacent and tumor-blood pairs did.

With respect to this clonotype: Its specificity is unknown. This clone may be a read error of a much larger clone one base away.

Unsorted whole blood supplied the RNA, and germline DNA was extracted too. The V gene lost 8 bases and the J gene lost 4 bases, with 14 bases spanning the gap. Germline V gives CDR1 SQVTM, CDR2 ANQGSEA. The CDR3 is 12 amino acids. TCR beta cDNA was prepared out of 450 to 500 ng total RNA by means of a constant-region primer. Generation of the TCR beta libraries relied on three nested multiplex PCR rounds using slightly modified ARM-PCR. Rounds one and two of PCR, each of 10 cycles, were primed with TRBV1-TRBV30 forward primers and a C-beta reverse primer. TCRdb analysed the multiplex PCR reads with MiXCR anew, one entry per CDR3 protein. The data contain hundreds of thousands of distinct CDR3 sequences, approximately 54% of them singletons.

The chain recombines TRBV29-1 with TRBJ2-5; D uncertain. The sample comprised peripheral blood. The source of this sequence is a woman in her twenties or thirties with primary liver carcinoma and hepatitis B virus infection. The CDR3 spells CSCFPVGETQYF. In nucleotides, the CDR3 is TGCAGCTGTTTCCCCGTGGGAGAGACCCAGTACTTC.